Listed below are T cell receptor beta chains from one sample, sequenced in a study of T cell responses to AZD1222 COVID-19 vaccine. The repertoire was sequenced with immunoSEQ multiplex PCR; TCRdb's copy has only in-frame clones and lacks some. The profile shows some 86,000 clones, around nine tenths of them singletons. The material was peripheral blood, obtained 28 days after the second AZD1222 dose. These receptors were taken from an adult who received the AZD1222 COVID-19 vaccine. Both conserved end residues are part of each CDR3.

>TRBV11-2|TRBJ2-3
CASSLTGGAADTQYF
>TRBV10-3|TRBJ1-1
CASERGTEAFF
>TRBV29-1|TRBJ1-1
CSVEGNTEAFF
>TRBV28|TRBJ2-6
CASSLRRLLSGANVLTF
>TRBV29-1|TRBJ2-7
CSVEREYEQYF
>TRBV12-3/TRBV12-4|TRBJ2-2
CASSPRPGELFF
>TRBV18|TRBJ1-3
CASSPPGIRNTIYF
>TRBV28|TRBJ1-4
CASSLITGLGKLFF
>TRBV27|TRBJ2-7
CASQGGSYEQYF
>TRBV10-2|TRBJ1-1
CASSYGGRGSTEAFF
>TRBV6-2/TRBV6-3|TRBJ2-6
CASSKGRQGSGANVLTF
>TRBV28|TRBJ1-2
CASSLFGVTYGYTF
>TRBV27|TRBJ1-5
CASSTGTYGRNQPQHF
>TRBV29-1|TRBJ1-2
CSVEAEGRNYGYTF
>TRBV10-3|TRBJ2-3
CAITAGARTDTQYF
>TRBV6-5|TRBJ1-5
CASRNAGYGQPQHF
>TRBV28|TRBJ1-5
CASSLLQGGGNQPQHF
>TRBV27|TRBJ2-2
CASSRAGTGELFF
>TRBV5-5|TRBJ1-2
CASIPTINYGYTF
>TRBV3-1/TRBV3-2|TRBJ2-1
CASSQDRGSYNEQFF
>TRBV5-6|TRBJ1-6
CASSLVVDGTAPLHF
>TRBV6-2/TRBV6-3|TRBJ1-5
CASSLQGYSNQPQHF
>TRBV6-1|TRBJ2-4
CASSDGGALGNIQYF
>TRBV2|TRBJ2-7
CASTQDLGFYEQYF
>TRBV30|TRBJ1-5
CAFDRGSGQPQHF
>TRBV7-3|TRBJ2-2
CASSRLAGETGELFF
>TRBV3-1/TRBV3-2|TRBJ1-5
CASSPTGLLNQPQHF
>TRBV27|TRBJ1-1
CASSPFNGAFF
>TRBV4-3|TRBJ2-7
CASSQDVRGGTYEQYF
>TRBV7-7|TRBJ1-1
CASSLAGSGLNTEAFF
>TRBV6-5|TRBJ1-2
CASSYRGGNYGYTF
>TRBV7-2|TRBJ2-3
CASSLQSGERQYF
>TRBV28|TRBJ1-5
CASVRVMYQPQHF
>TRBV7-2|TRBJ1-2
CASTSASANYGYTF
>TRBV15|TRBJ2-2
CATSRFAGTSLNTGELFF
>TRBV10-3|TRBJ2-1
CAISDEGREQFF
>TRBV25-1|TRBJ1-4
CASTRGPGPNEKLFF
>TRBV5-6|TRBJ2-2
CASSLEGFTGELFF
>TRBV4-1|TRBJ2-2
CASSQGYKSGELFF
>TRBV7-2|TRBJ2-3
CASSPYSTDTQYF
>TRBV2|TRBJ2-5
CASTYAGATGKTQYF